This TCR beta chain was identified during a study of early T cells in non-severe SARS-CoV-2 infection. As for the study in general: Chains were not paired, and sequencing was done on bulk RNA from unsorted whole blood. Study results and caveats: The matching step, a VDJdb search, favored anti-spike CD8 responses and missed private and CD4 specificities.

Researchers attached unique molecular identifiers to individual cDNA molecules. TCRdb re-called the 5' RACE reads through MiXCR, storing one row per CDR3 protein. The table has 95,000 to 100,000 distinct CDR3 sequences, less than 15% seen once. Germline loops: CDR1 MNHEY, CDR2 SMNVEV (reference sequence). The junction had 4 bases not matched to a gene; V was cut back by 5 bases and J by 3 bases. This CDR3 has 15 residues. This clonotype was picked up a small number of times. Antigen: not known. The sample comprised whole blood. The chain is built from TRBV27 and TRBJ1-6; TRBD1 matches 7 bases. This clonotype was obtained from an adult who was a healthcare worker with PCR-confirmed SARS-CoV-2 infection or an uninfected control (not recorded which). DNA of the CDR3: TGTGCCAGCAGTACCCGGGACAGCTATAATTCACCCCTCCACTTT. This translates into CASSTRDSYNSPLHF.